A single sample gave rise to the 17 T cell receptor beta chains below, sequenced in a study of blood T cells in healthy people across ages. The use of a sample-barcoded 5' primer and a J-beta primer mix characterized a second PCR of about 6 to 11 cycles. Via MiXCR, TCRdb re-called the 5' RACE reads, giving one row per CDR3 protein. The sample lists just over 800,000 distinct CDR3 sequences, approximately 59% occurring once. The material sequenced was blood. These receptors were collected from a man aged 30-40 years in good health.

The chain combines TRBV12-3 or TRBV12-4 with TRBJ2-1, with 11 bases identical to TRBD2. This CDR3 is built from 15 residues. V lost 6 bases and J lost 8; bases outside the gene matches: 9. CDR3 bases: TGTGCCAGCAGCAACAGACTAGCGGGGTCCCATGAGCAGTTCTTC. Its protein product is CASSNRLAGSHEQFF.

The J gene is TRBJ1-5, the V gene TRBV20-1, with D hard to call. The length of the CDR3 is 16 residues. The germline V and J ends were trimmed by 0 bases and 3 bases, with 15 bases remaining between them. Germline V CDR1 and CDR2: DFQATT, SNEGSKA (reference sequence). Here the CDR3 DNA reads TGCAGTGCTAGAGACTCCACCTCAGGACCCAATCAGCCCCAGCATTTT. It encodes CSARDSTSGPNQPQHF.

The chain recombines TRBV7-2 with TRBJ1-2, with TRBD1 as a possible D gene (6 bases). The CDR3 length is 16 residues. V was shortened by 3 bases and J by 3 bases, with 17 bases between the two germline ends. In germline, CDR1 is SGHTA, CDR2 FQGNSA. CDR3 residues: CASSFSTGRLDYGYTF. The CDR3 nucleotides are TGTGCCAGCAGCTTTTCGACAGGTAGATTGGACTATGGCTACACCTTC. Variable domain in full (rest from reference TRBV7-2 and TRBJ1-2): GAGVSQSPSNKVTEKGKDVELRCDPISGHTALYWYRQSLGQGLEFLIYFQGNSAPDKSGLPSDRFSAERTGGSVSTLTIQRTQQEDSAVYLCASSFSTGRLDYGYTFGSGTRLTVV.

The V gene is TRBV6-2 or TRBV6-3, the J gene TRBJ2-1, with TRBD1 identical over 9 bases. The length of the CDR3 is 14 residues. Trimming took 6 bases from V and 4 from J; bases not matched to a gene: 4. Germline-derived CDR1 and CDR2 are MNHEY and SVGEGT. CDR3 bases: TGTGCCAGCAGACTCGGGACAGGGTACAATGAGCAGTTCTTC. The encoded protein is CASRLGTGYNEQFF.

The V gene is TRBV7-2, the J gene TRBJ1-2; D uncertain. V was shortened by 0 bases and J by 5 bases, with 7 bases between the two germline ends. The germline CDR1 and CDR2 sequences are SGHTA and FQGNSA. CDR3 length: 13 amino acids. CDR3 residues: CASSLARPYGYTF. CDR3 in DNA: TGTGCCAGCAGCTTAGCGAGGCCTTATGGCTACACCTTC.

Only a few counts were recorded for this clonotype. The chain has TRBV20-1 and TRBJ2-4; no firm D call. The V and J ends lost 4 bases and 3 bases respectively, with 10 bases between them. The germline V gene has CDR1 DFQATT and CDR2 SNEGSKA (reference sequence). This CDR3 is built from 13 residues. The CDR3, as DNA: TGCAGTGCTATTCCCGAAGGCAAAAACATTCAGTACTTC. Protein: CSAIPEGKNIQYF.

V and J are TRBV12-3 or TRBV12-4 and TRBJ1-2; D unclear. The CDR3 has 15 residues. V lost 4 bases and J 8 bases, leaving 20 bases between the germline ends. The CDR3: CASSYLGPDGLGYTF. Written as DNA, the CDR3 is TGTGCCAGCAGTTACCTAGGTCCCGATGGGCTCGGCTACACCTTC.

This clonotype appeared a single time. The chain employs TRBV14 and TRBJ1-6, with D unclear. In germline, CDR1 is SGHDN, CDR2 FVKESK. V dropped 4 bases and J dropped 6 bases, with 7 bases sitting between them. The CDR3 sequence is 13 residues long. This chain's CDR3 is CASSPLFNSPLHF. As DNA, the CDR3 is TGTGCCAGCAGCCCCCTTTTTAATTCACCCCTCCACTTT.

This clonotype appeared a few times. This sequence joins TRBV6-1 and TRBJ2-3, with D hard to call. The ends were cut back, 6 bases at V and 2 bases at J, with 12 bases in the middle. The CDR3 runs 14 residues. Germline CDR1 MNHNS, CDR2 SASEGT. CDR3: CASSLWHSTDTQYF. The CDR3 nucleotides read TGTGCCAGCAGCCTGTGGCATTCCACAGATACGCAGTATTTT.

This clonotype was recorded at least ten times. This chain connects TRBV4-3 to TRBJ2-7; TRBD2 matches 8 bases. The CDR3 runs 14 residues. V lost 8 bases, J lost 3 bases, and 9 bases stayed unmatched. Looked up from germline, CDR1 is LGHNA and CDR2 is YSLEER. In DNA, the CDR3 is TGCGCCAGCTCCGCCGGGACTAGTGGCTACGAGCAGTACTTC. Its protein is CASSAGTSGYEQYF.

This clonotype appeared a single time. The V gene is TRBV18, the J gene TRBJ2-4; D tentatively fits TRBD1 or TRBD2 (5 bases each). The J call could be wrong; TRBJ2-7 is a better fit for the DNA end. From germline, CDR1 is KGHSH and CDR2 LQKENI. This CDR3 region has 14 residues. The CDR3 DNA follows: TGTGCCAGCTCACCATCGTCAGGGAGCAGCGAGCAGTACTTC. Its protein is CASSPSSGSSEQYF.

This clonotype showed up just a few times. The chain is built from TRBV7-2 and TRBJ1-6; tentative D call: TRBD1 (5 bases). The CDR3 totals 16 residues. Looked up from germline, CDR1 is SGHTA and CDR2 is FQGNSA. V lost 1 base and J 10 bases, leaving 17 bases between the germline ends. The CDR3 spells CASSLDPGQVGSPLHF. The CDR3 DNA sequence: TGTGCCAGCAGCTTAGACCCAGGACAAGTAGGCTCACCCCTCCACTTT. Combining the CDR3 with reference TRBV7-2 and TRBJ1-6 gives the whole variable domain GAGVSQSPSNKVTEKGKDVELRCDPISGHTALYWYRQSLGQGLEFLIYFQGNSAPDKSGLPSDRFSAERTGGSVSTLTIQRTQQEDSAVYLCASSLDPGQVGSPLHFGNGTRLTVT.

The V gene is TRBV10-3, the J gene TRBJ2-3; the match to TRBD1 covers 10 bases. V lost 6 bases and J lost 2; bases outside the gene matches: 8. The CDR3 has 16 residues. CDR1 and CDR2 from the germline V gene are ENHRY and SYGVKD. CDR3 residues: CAIRAGTGAHTDTQYF. CDR3 sequence (DNA): TGTGCCATCAGAGCCGGGACAGGGGCCCACACAGATACGCAGTATTTT.

The table lists this clonotype with a few counts. This chain connects TRBV27 to TRBJ1-2; 7 bases map to TRBD1. CDR1 is MNHEY, CDR2 SMNVEV, per germline (reference sequence). The CDR3 sequence is 14 residues long. J lost 8 bases, V lost 1 base, and 7 bases had no gene match. CDR3 amino acids: CASSLYEGAEGYTF. The CDR3 bases are TGTGCCAGCAGTTTATACGAGGGGGCGGAAGGCTACACCTTC.

V gene TRBV13 combines with J gene TRBJ1-1; 12 bases are a match to TRBD1. The CDR3 totals 12 residues. Unmatched junction bases numbered 3, after V lost 5 bases and J lost 11 bases. The germline V gene has CDR1 PRHDT and CDR2 FYEKMQ (reference sequence). Here the CDR3 DNA reads TGTGCCAGCAGCCAGGGACAGGGGGCGGCTTTCTTT. This sequence encodes CASSQGQGAAFF. The full variable domain, its missing parts supplied by reference TRBV13 and TRBJ1-1, is AAGVIQSPRHLIKEKRETATLKCYPIPRHDTVYWYQQGPGQDPQFLISFYEKMQSDKGSIPDRFSAQQFSDYHSELNMSSLELGDSALYFCASSQGQGAAFFGQGTRLTVV.

About this clonotype itself: A much larger clone sits a single nucleotide away, making a read error possible. The chain employs TRBV7-2 and TRBJ1-2; D ambiguous. The CDR3 has 12 residues. Looked up from germline, CDR1 is SGHTA and CDR2 is FQGNSA. With 1 base removed from V and 8 bases from J, the gap between germline ends came to 8 bases. CDR3 nucleotide sequence: TGTGCCAGCAGCTTAGACGCAACGGGCTACACCTTC. It translates to CASSLDATGYTF.

V gene TRBV20-1 combines with J gene TRBJ2-7; no clear D gene. The CDR3 runs to 12 residues. The ends were cut back, 3 bases at V and 0 bases at J, with 6 bases in the middle. CDR1 and CDR2 (germline): DFQATT, SNEGSKA (reference sequence). The CDR3 bases are TGCAGTGCTAGCCCCTACTCCTACGAGCAGTACTTC. Its translation: CSASPYSYEQYF.